This T cell receptor beta chain came from a study of cytomegalovirus exposure and HLA in healthy donors. V lost 0 bases and J 8 bases, leaving 15 bases between the germline ends. The CDR3 consists of 15 residues. The germline gives CDR1 SGDLS, CDR2 YYNGEE. Study-level findings and limits: The study listed under 200 cytomegalovirus-associated TCR beta chains.

Notes on this clone: Its antigen is as yet unknown.

Both 60 Vbeta primers and 13 Jbeta primers went into the PCR. Sequencing was performed with immunoSEQ multiplex PCR; in TCRdb, only in-frame clones are kept and a portion is missing. The sample includes some 150,000 clones, roughly 85% of them seen just once. The chain is built from TRBV9 and TRBJ2-1; perhaps TRBD1 as D (6 bases). Sequencing input: PBMCs. This TCR was sampled from a male donor in good health and CMV-seronegative. CDR3 nucleotide sequence: TGTGCCAGCAGCGTAGGACAGGCCCAAATGGATGAGCAGTTCTTC. Translating gives CASSVGQAQMDEQFF.